This T cell receptor beta chain was documented in a study of blood T cell repertoires in COVID-19. Looking at the study overall: PBMCs, B-cell-depleted T cells, or T cells were the source of the cDNA or gDNA that made up the material.

Original processing methods: Reference gene primer amplification gave estimated nucleated cell counts. Assay: immunoSEQ multiplex PCR; the TCRdb copy retains only in-frame clones and omits some. Clone size and the V and J calls come from that table; the DNA yielded D and trimming. The sample has 200,000 to 300,000 clones, around nine tenths seen once; the top ten hold roughly 9%. Per germline, CDR1 LGHDT and CDR2 YNNKEL (reference sequence). CDR3 length equals 15 residues. The J segment lost 3 bases and the V segment lost 4 bases, leaving 3 bases of the junction unmatched. Living in 25 or so US areas, the participants were between roughly 18 and 90 years of age. In Cohort 3, a recovered donor had either two negative PCRs, clearance, or symptom resolution.

The receptor's source is a man in his forties or fifties who had recovered from COVID-19. The sequencing input was PBMCs or T cells enriched from blood (not recorded which). The chain uses TRBV3-1 (or the pseudogene TRBV3-2) and TRBJ2-1; 10 bases align to TRBD2. CDR3 sequence: CASSPASGGYNEQFF. Here the CDR3 DNA reads TGTGCCAGCAGCCCCGCTAGCGGGGGCTACAATGAGCAGTTCTTC.